The rows below give T cell receptor beta chains drawn from one sample of a study of blood T cell repertoires in COVID-19. Measured with immunoSEQ multiplex PCR; TCRdb has only the in-frame clones, and not every one. Among around 94,000 clones listed, roughly 80% were seen once. Sequenced: peripheral blood. All receptors derive from a man aged 60 to 75 with active or convalescent COVID-19. Each CDR3 is given without its conserved first and last residue.

TRBJ2-6 | TRBV28 | ASRQSSGANVLT
TRBJ2-1 | TRBV3-1/TRBV3-2 | ASSPPLAGWGDDEQF
TRBJ1-2 | TRBV19 | ASSIGQGRRNDGYT
TRBJ1-1 | TRBV28 | AIETGGNTEAF
TRBJ1-5 | TRBV2 | ASRNRGQVNQPQH
TRBJ1-5 | TRBV9 | ASSEGQGAKQPQH
TRBJ1-6 | TRBV4-3 | ASSFTGRGNSPLH
TRBJ1-5 | TRBV3-1/TRBV3-2 | ASSQGASGPHQPQH
TRBJ2-1 | TRBV11-3 | ASSLGLAGATDNEQF
TRBJ1-4 | TRBV28 | ASLKRRQGNEKLF
TRBJ1-5 | TRBV6-1 | ASSEQGQGNQPQH
TRBJ2-7 | TRBV7-9 | ASSGTLYEQY
TRBJ2-1 | TRBV7-2 | ASSSGLAGVYEQF
TRBJ2-1 | TRBV7-3 | ASSLGRGIYNEQF
TRBJ1-6 | TRBV2 | ASLRDSGSPLH
TRBJ2-2 | TRBV29-1 | SVEDQPRHTNTGELF
TRBJ2-3 | TRBV7-9 | ASSLPRTGGTDTQY
TRBJ2-2 | TRBV6-6 | ASSYSIQGAGELF
TRBJ2-3 | TRBV19 | ASSRRGQGGMDTQY
TRBJ1-1 | TRBV12-3/TRBV12-4 | ASSLAQGARAF
TRBJ2-1 | TRBV10-1 | ASQDGNEQF
TRBJ2-3 | TRBV5-4 | ASSVRDSLDTQY
TRBJ1-2 | TRBV7-9 | ASSLGDRVIANYGYT
TRBJ2-1 | TRBV20-1 | SATGLSGQF